Listed here are 26 T cell receptor beta chains from one sample, sequenced in a study of blood T cell repertoires in COVID-19. Repertoires were generated with immunoSEQ multiplex PCR, while TCRdb's copy carries only in-frame clones and drops some. The sample lists about 210,000 clones, less than 90% seen once, with approximately 0.66% in the top ten. Sample: peripheral blood. These receptors were collected from a man aged 40-50 years with acute or convalescent COVID-19.

The chain employs TRBV30 and TRBJ1-1; TRBD1 might be the D (6 bases). The CDR3 extends over 13 amino acids. The germline CDR1 and CDR2 sequences are GTSNPN and SVGIG (reference sequence). V was pared by 7 bases and J by 1 base, with 13 bases between. The chain's CDR3 is CASRDTWNTEAFF. DNA for the CDR3: TGTGCCTCCCGGGACACATGGAACACTGAAGCTTTCTTT.

The chain joins TRBV5-1 to TRBJ2-7; no reliable D call. Germline lookup yields CDR1 SGHRS and CDR2 YFSETQ. The CDR3 runs to 13 residues. V lost 1 base, J lost 3 bases, and 8 bases lay in between. The CDR3 DNA follows: TGCGCCAGCAGCTTGACCCTATACTACGAGCAGTACTTC. Amino acid sequence: CASSLTLYYEQYF.

This clone has just one count. The chain joins TRBV7-8 to TRBJ2-1, with 9 positions matching TRBD1. Trimming took 4 bases from V and 2 from J; bases not matched to a gene: 15. Per the germline V gene, CDR1 is SGHVS and CDR2 is FQNEAQ. CDR3 size: 19 residues. Here the CDR3 reads CASSSVPGQGTPTYNEQFF. For the CDR3, the DNA is TGTGCCAGCAGCTCCGTCCCGGGACAGGGAACCCCAACCTACAATGAGCAGTTCTTC. Full variable domain (outside the CDR3, taken from reference TRBV7-8 and TRBJ2-1): GAGVSQSPRYKVAKRGQDVALRCDPISGHVSLFWYQQALGQGPEFLTYFQNEAQLDKSGLPSDRFFAERPEGSVSTLKIQRTQQEDSAVYLCASSSVPGQGTPTYNEQFFGPGTRLTVL.

The chain recombines TRBV21-1 with TRBJ2-5; the table gives TRBD2 as D, unverified against the DNA. TRBV21-1 is assigned pseudogene status. This CDR3 is 16 amino acids long. In nucleotides, the CDR3 is TGTGCCAGCAGCAAATTGGGAAGGGGACTCCAAGAGACCCAGTACTTC. Its protein is CASSKLGRGLQETQYF.

The rearrangement links TRBV5-1 to TRBJ2-7; tentative D call: TRBD2 (6 bases). Per germline, CDR1 SGHRS and CDR2 YFSETQ. Trimming pared 0 bases from V and 3 bases from J, leaving 13 bases between. CDR3 length equals 15 residues. The CDR3 protein is CASSLAGTEFYEQYF. CDR3 bases: TGCGCCAGCAGCTTGGCCGGGACTGAGTTCTACGAGCAGTACTTC.

This chain connects TRBV5-1 to TRBJ1-1; no reliable D call. Per germline, CDR1 SGHRS and CDR2 YFSETQ. V lost 0 bases and J lost 10, with 10 bases in between. This CDR3 is built from 12 residues. The DNA of the CDR3 is TGCGCCAGCAGCTTGGATACAGCTTCAGCTTTCTTT. Encoded protein: CASSLDTASAFF.

This chain connects TRBV28 to TRBJ2-1; 11 bases match TRBD2. The CDR3 is made up of 16 amino acids. Germline lookup yields CDR1 MDHEN and CDR2 SYDVKM. With 3 bases clipped from V and 5 bases from J, the junction kept 6 bases outside the gene matches. The DNA of the CDR3 is TGTGCCAGCAGTTTGGGGGGACTAGCGGCCAACAATGAGCAGTTCTTC. It translates to CASSLGGLAANNEQFF.

The V and J genes are TRBV29-1 and TRBJ2-7, with 10 bases fitting TRBD2. Trimming cost V 0 bases and J 2 bases; bases outside gene matches: 7. The CDR3 loop spans 16 amino acids. CDR1 SQVTM and CDR2 ANQGSEA come from the germline V gene. In nucleotides, the CDR3 is TGCAGCGTTGAAGATCATGGGACTAGCGTAACCTACGAGCAGTACTTC. Protein product: CSVEDHGTSVTYEQYF.

The chain recombines TRBV2 with TRBJ2-3, with 7 bases that match TRBD2. Trimming cost V 10 bases and J 2 bases; bases outside gene matches: 12. This CDR3 has 15 amino acids. From germline, CDR1 is SNHLY and CDR2 FYNNEI. The CDR3 spells CAIRVGGDYTDTQYF. The DNA for the CDR3 is TGTGCCATTCGGGTGGGAGGGGATTACACAGATACGCAGTATTTT. The complete variable domain, with remaining parts taken from reference TRBV2 and TRBJ2-3, reads EPEVTQTPSHQVTQMGQEVILRCVPISNHLYFYWYRQILGQKVEFLVSFYNNEISEKSEIFDDQFSVERPDGSNFTLKIRSTKLEDSAMYFCAIRVGGDYTDTQYFGPGTRLTVL.

The rearrangement links TRBV29-1 to TRBJ2-7; 7 nucleotides line up with TRBD1. V lost 5 bases and J lost 6; bases outside the gene matches: 13. The CDR3 loop spans 14 amino acids. Germline V lookup: CDR1 SQVTM, CDR2 ANQGSEA. The DNA for the CDR3 is TGCAGCGTTTGCCTACAGGGGTCCAGCGGCGAGCAGTACTTC. Protein sequence: CSVCLQGSSGEQYF.

This clone appeared a single time. The V call is TRBV6-1, the J call TRBJ2-2; D is possibly TRBD2 (6 bases). CDR1 and CDR2 from the germline V gene are MNHNS and SASEGT. Trimming took off 4 bases at V and 5 bases at J, with 17 bases between the two ends. The CDR3 loop spans 16 amino acids. This chain's CDR3 is CASSGSWAGRTGELFF. CDR3 DNA: TGTGCCAGCAGTGGGAGTTGGGCGGGGAGAACCGGGGAGCTGTTTTTT.

V is TRBV6-5 and J is TRBJ2-2; 9 bases line up with TRBD2. CDR3 length equals 14 residues. J gave up 5 bases and V 6 bases, and 4 bases lay outside the gene matches. The V gene's germline CDR1 is MNHEY and CDR2 SVGAGI. DNA of the CDR3: TGTGCCAGCAGACAGCGGGGGGAAACCGGGGAGCTGTTTTTT. This codes for CASRQRGETGELFF.

V usage is TRBV5-1 and J usage is TRBJ2-7, with TRBD2 matching 7 bases. There are 14 residues in the CDR3. CDR1 and CDR2 (germline): SGHRS, YFSETQ. V gave up 4 bases and J gave up 3 bases; unmatched junction bases: 7. The chain's CDR3 is CASSNYGGSYEQYF. The CDR3 nucleotides are TGCGCCAGCAGCAACTATGGCGGGAGCTACGAGCAGTACTTC.

The CDR3 DNA is TGTGCCAGCAGTTGGACAGACCTTAAAGAGACCCAGTACTTC. Protein sequence: CASSWTDLKETQYF. This chain uses TRBV2 with TRBJ2-5; tentatively, D is TRBD1 (6 bases). Trimming cost V 5 bases and J 3 bases, with 13 bases left between them. The CDR3 is 14 amino acids. From germline, CDR1 is SNHLY and CDR2 FYNNEI.

Points on this clone: The sample contains more than one DNA sequence encoding this CDR3. The gene calls are TRBV29-1 and TRBJ2-3, with 10 positions matching TRBD1. V gave up 6 bases and J gave up 1 base; unmatched junction bases: 7. The CDR3 contains 15 residues. Germline values: CDR1 SQVTM, CDR2 ANQGSEA. CDR3 amino acids: CSVGTGTGGTDTQYF. CDR3 sequence (DNA): TGCAGCGTCGGAACCGGGACAGGGGGCACAGATACGCAGTATTTT.

The rearrangement uses TRBV23-1 and TRBJ1-5; D may be TRBD1 (6 bases). TRBV23-1 is filed as an ORF, its function uncertain. V was cut by 6 bases and J by 2 bases, with 11 bases left in between. The CDR3 is 14 amino acids. CDR3 sequence (DNA): TGCGCCAGCAGACACAGGGTTGGCAATCAGCCCCAGCATTTT. Translation gives CASRHRVGNQPQHF.

This chain joins TRBV29-1 and TRBJ2-7; possible D gene TRBD1, 6 bases. Trimming took off 1 base at V and 2 bases at J, with 9 bases between the two ends. The CDR3 totals 13 residues. Germline CDR1 and CDR2: SQVTM and ANQGSEA. CDR3 in DNA: TGCAGCGTTGAAGGGGGGCAGACCTACGAGCAGTACTTC. Translated, it gives CSVEGGQTYEQYF.

This chain uses TRBV6-4 with TRBJ2-7, with a possible D match to TRBD1 (6 bases). The CDR3 totals 16 residues. Germline values: CDR1 MRHNA, CDR2 SNTAGT. The germline V and J ends were trimmed by 0 bases and 1 base, with 13 bases remaining between them. CDR3 protein: CASSDSVPGESYEQYF. In DNA, the CDR3 is TGTGCCAGCAGTGACTCGGTTCCAGGGGAGTCCTACGAGCAGTACTTC.

Here the CDR3 DNA reads TGTGCCAGCAGCCAAGGAGAATTAGCGGGAGGTAGCTACGAGCAGTACTTC. Its protein product is CASSQGELAGGSYEQYF. V gene TRBV4-2 combines with J gene TRBJ2-7; 10 bases fit TRBD2. The length of the CDR3 is 17 residues. With 1 base clipped from V and 3 bases from J, the junction kept 9 bases outside the gene matches. The germline V gene has CDR1 LGHNA and CDR2 YNFKEQ.

The rearrangement joins TRBV29-1 to TRBJ1-1; TRBD1 might be the D (6 bases). Between the trimmed V and J ends, which lost 6 bases and 3 bases, there was a span of 17 bases. Germline CDR1 is SQVTM and CDR2 is ANQGSEA. This CDR3 has 14 amino acids. CDR3 bases: TGCAGCGTCCGGACAGCAGCCCCGGACACTGAAGCTTTCTTT. Its protein is CSVRTAAPDTEAFF. Drawing the rest from reference TRBV29-1 and TRBJ1-1, the complete variable domain is SAVISQKPSRDICQRGTSLTIQCQVDSQVTMMFWYRQQPGQSLTLIATANQGSEATYESGFVIDKFPISRPNLTFSTLTVSNMSPEDSSIYLCSVRTAAPDTEAFFGQGTRLTVV.

The chain couples TRBV30 to TRBJ1-5; D possibly corresponds to TRBD1 (5 bases). CDR3 length: 13 residues. From germline, CDR1 is GTSNPN and CDR2 SVGIG (reference sequence). V was trimmed by 2 bases and J by 5 bases, leaving 10 bases between them. For the CDR3, the DNA is TGTGCCTGGAGTAGTGGGGGGTATCAGCCCCAGCATTTT. It translates to CAWSSGGYQPQHF.

This clone was detected only a few times. CDR3 in amino acids: CASSLGRDRGYEQYF. The CDR3, as DNA: TGTGCCAGCAGCTTAGGGCGGGACAGGGGCTACGAGCAGTACTTC. J is TRBJ2-7 and V is TRBV11-2; 10 bases align to TRBD1. Germline CDR1 SGHAT, CDR2 FQNNGV. After removal of 1 base from V and 3 bases from J, the junction contained 3 bases not matched to a gene. This CDR3 has 15 residues.

The genes are TRBV15 and TRBJ1-2; D is unresolved. Germline CDR1 is LNHNV and CDR2 is YYDKDF (reference sequence). The CDR3 runs to 12 residues. V was pared by 0 bases and J by 12 bases, with 11 bases between. This CDR3 is CATSRDSHTHTF. In nucleotides, the CDR3 is TGTGCCACCAGCAGAGATAGCCACACGCACACCTTC. The variable domain in full, with the rest retrieved from reference TRBV15 and TRBJ1-2, is DAMVIQNPRYQVTQFGKPVTLSCSQTLNHNVMYWYQQKSSQAPKLLFHYYDKDFNNEADTPDNFQSRRPNTSFCFLDIRSPGLGDTAMYLCATSRDSHTHTFGSGTRLTVV.

The rearrangement joins TRBV5-6 to TRBJ2-7, with D maybe TRBD2 (6 bases). The CDR3 sequence is 15 residues long. CDR1 is SGHDT, CDR2 YYEEEE, per germline. Trimming stripped 6 bases from V and 3 bases from J, with 19 bases between. In DNA form, the CDR3 reads TGTGCCAGCACCCTAACCGGGACTGGCTTCTACGAGCAGTACTTC. This translates into CASTLTGTGFYEQYF. Full variable domain (remainder filled in from reference TRBV5-6 and TRBJ2-7): DAGVTQSPTHLIKTRGQQVTLRCSPKSGHDTVSWYQQALGQGPQFIFQYYEEEERQRGNFPDRFSGHQFPNYSSELNVNALLLGDSALYLCASTLTGTGFYEQYFGPGTRLTVT.

The genes are TRBV27 and TRBJ1-1; 9 bases match TRBD1. Losses at the gene ends were 3 bases for V and 2 bases for J; bases not matched to a gene: 7. The CDR3 consists of 16 residues. Germline lookup yields CDR1 MNHEY and CDR2 SMNVEV (reference sequence). The CDR3 here is CASSFKGQGLNTEAFF. The CDR3 nucleotides read TGTGCCAGCAGTTTTAAGGGACAGGGCCTTAACACTGAAGCTTTCTTT.

The chain carries TRBV7-2 and TRBJ1-2, with TRBD1 matching 8 bases. CDR1 is SGHTA, CDR2 FQGNSA, per germline. The length of the CDR3 is 13 residues. The ends lost 5 bases at V and 8 bases at J; junction bases unmatched: 7. For the CDR3, the DNA is TGTGCCAGCAGCGAAGGACAGGGCGAAGGCTACACCTTC. This translates into CASSEGQGEGYTF.